This T cell receptor (beta chain) originates from a study of cytomegalovirus exposure and HLA in healthy donors. Study conclusions and caveats: Later work showed greater clonal expansion in HLA-associated TCR beta chains than in equally common others. It was in a later analysis that TCR association rates were seen to vary by HLA locus, highest for DRB1 and lowest for HLA-C. A later analysis appeared to link common viral pathogens to several of the most significant clusters.

CDR1 SEHNR and CDR2 FQNEAQ come from the germline V gene (reference sequence). CDR3 length: 16 amino acids. Trimming shortened V by 5 bases and J by 2 bases, and 18 bases separated the two germline ends. As for this clone: Its antigen remains unidentified.

In the PCR, 60 Vbeta and 13 Jbeta primers were used. Measured with immunoSEQ multiplex PCR; TCRdb has only the in-frame clones, and not every one. The sample holds about 80,000 clones, 65% to 85% seen once. The chain joins TRBV7-9 to TRBJ1-2; TRBD1 might be the D (5 bases). The sequence was obtained from a woman between 40 and 50 years old in good health and CMV-seropositive. Input material: PBMCs. The CDR3 protein is CASSRSGGEPNYGYTF. The CDR3 nucleotides read TGTGCCAGCAGCCGCTCTGGGGGGGAACCAAACTATGGCTACACCTTC.